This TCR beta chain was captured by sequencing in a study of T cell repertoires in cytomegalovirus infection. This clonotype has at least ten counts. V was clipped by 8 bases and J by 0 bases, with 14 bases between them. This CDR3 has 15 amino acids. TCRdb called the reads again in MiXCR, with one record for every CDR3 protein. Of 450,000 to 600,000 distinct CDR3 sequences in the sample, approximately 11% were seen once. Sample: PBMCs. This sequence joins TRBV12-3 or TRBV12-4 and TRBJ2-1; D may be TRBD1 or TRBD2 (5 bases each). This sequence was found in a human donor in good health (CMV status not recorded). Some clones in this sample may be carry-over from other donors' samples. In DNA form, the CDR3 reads TGTGCCAGCTGCTGGGACGCCAGCTCCTACAATGAGCAGTTCTTC. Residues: CASCWDASSYNEQFF.